This TCR beta chain stems from a study of T cell repertoires in cytomegalovirus infection. Broader study findings: Based on cumulative public TCR beta family frequency, carriers of CMV plus the relevant HLA were identified. Dominating the ex vivo response were HLA-C-restricted CMV-specific TCR beta clonotypes.

V lost 0 bases and J lost 5, with 13 bases in between. Germline V gene data show CDR1 as SEHNR and CDR2 as FQNEAQ (reference sequence). The CDR3 sequence is 16 residues long. TCRdb reprocessed the reads via MiXCR and lists one record per CDR3 protein. Counted here are approximately 910,000 distinct CDR3 sequences, approximately 31% occurring once; the ten biggest clones make up roughly 13%. A remark on this clonotype: Its cognate antigen is unknown.

This receptor was taken from a human donor in good health (CMV status not recorded). Some clones in this sample may be carry-over from other donors' samples. Sequences were derived from cultured CD8+ T cells from PBMCs, sampled from culture after CMV antigen stimulation. V gene TRBV7-9 combines with J gene TRBJ2-2; possibly TRBD1 for D (6 bases). CDR3 protein: CASSLAAAGVTGELFF. The CDR3, as DNA: TGTGCCAGCAGCTTAGCGGCGGCAGGGGTTACCGGGGAGCTGTTTTTT.